The next 21 T cell receptor beta chains were all read from a single sample in a study of identifying expanded T cells in peripheral blood. The table came from immunoSEQ multiplex PCR; TCRdb's copy has only in-frame clones and leaves some out. The data contain about 80,000 clones, 88% of them singletons. Sequencing input: blood. The receptors shown here come from a person between 18 and 69 years old in good health.

The gene calls are TRBV6-6 and TRBJ1-5; no clear D gene. CDR1 and CDR2 (germline): MNHNY, SVGAGI (reference sequence). CDR3 length: 11 residues. The V and J ends lost 6 bases and 4 bases respectively, with 4 bases between them. The CDR3, as DNA: TGTGCCAGCAGCGCTAATCAGCCCCAGCATTTT. Translated, it gives CASSANQPQHF.

The V and J genes are TRBV5-1 and TRBJ1-6; no definite D call. This CDR3 is 16 amino acids long. Germline V gene sequence: CDR1 SGHRS, CDR2 YFSETQ. V shed 4 bases and J shed 5 bases, with 16 bases lying between them. The CDR3 sequence is CASSLGLEGHNSPLHF. CDR3 nucleotides: TGCGCCAGCAGCCTTGGCTTGGAGGGCCATAATTCACCCCTCCACTTT.

The chain couples TRBV30 to TRBJ2-2, with unresolved D. Trimming pared 1 base from V and 2 bases from J, leaving 8 bases between. Germline CDR1 and CDR2: GTSNPN and SVGIG (reference sequence). CDR3 length equals 14 residues. The CDR3 spells CAWSGGVNTGELFF. The CDR3 bases are TGTGCCTGGAGTGGGGGTGTTAACACCGGGGAGCTGTTTTTT.

The V call is TRBV4-3, the J call TRBJ1-1, with D possibly TRBD1 on 6 matching bases. CDR1 and CDR2 (germline): LGHNA, YSLEER. The CDR3 is made up of 16 amino acids. The germline V and J ends were trimmed by 4 bases and 1 base, with 16 bases remaining between them. CDR3 in DNA: TGCGCCAGCAGCCCCCACCCCGGAGGGGGGAACACTGAAGCTTTCTTT. Translation gives CASSPHPGGGNTEAFF.

The V gene is TRBV7-2, the J gene TRBJ2-3; 8 nucleotides match TRBD2. The germline CDR1 and CDR2 sequences are SGHTA and FQGNSA. CDR3 size: 14 residues. CDR3 amino acids: CAKGHGGASDTQYF. The CDR3 nucleotides are TGTGCGAAGGGGCACGGGGGGGCCTCAGATACGCAGTATTTT. Combining the CDR3 with reference TRBV7-2 and TRBJ2-3 gives the whole variable domain GAGVSQSPSNKVTEKGKDVELRCDPISGHTALYWYRQSLGQGLEFLIYFQGNSAPDKSGLPSDRFSAERTGGSVSTLTIQRTQQEDSAVYLCAKGHGGASDTQYFGPGTRLTVL.

The rearrangement links TRBV5-4 to TRBJ2-5; D is possibly TRBD2 (5 bases). V was cut by 4 bases and J by 5 bases, with 18 bases left in between. The CDR3 runs 15 residues. Germline V lookup: CDR1 SGHNT, CDR2 YYREEE (reference sequence). CDR3 coding DNA: TGTGCCAGCAGCCGTGGACTTCCCCACGGGGAGACCCAGTACTTC. It encodes CASSRGLPHGETQYF.

This chain uses TRBV9 with TRBJ2-2; D possibly corresponds to TRBD1 (5 bases). The CDR3 sequence is 16 residues long. CDR1 is SGDLS, CDR2 YYNGEE, per germline. V dropped 5 bases and J dropped 1 base, with 15 bases sitting between them. Here the CDR3 reads CASSSDDSQNTGELFF. The CDR3 coding sequence is TGTGCCAGCAGTTCGGACGACAGTCAGAACACCGGGGAGCTGTTTTTT.

The chain has TRBV9 and TRBJ2-5; 10 bases fit TRBD2. Germline V CDR1 and CDR2: SGDLS, YYNGEE. The CDR3 has 15 amino acids. Trimming at V came to 4 bases and at J to 4 bases, leaving 7 bases not matched to a gene. The CDR3 sequence is CASSPSGGALETQYF. Here the CDR3 DNA reads TGTGCCAGCAGCCCGAGCGGGGGGGCATTAGAGACCCAGTACTTC.

The chain has TRBV10-2 and TRBJ1-2, with 12 nucleotides matching TRBD1. This CDR3 contains 17 residues. The germline V gene encodes CDR1 WSHSY and CDR2 SAAADI. V lost 6 bases, J lost 4 bases, and 12 bases stayed unmatched. The CDR3 DNA reads as TGCGCCAGCAGGAGCGGGACAGGGGGCGGACGGGGCTATGGCTACACCTTC. It translates to CASRSGTGGGRGYGYTF.

The rearrangement links TRBV28 to TRBJ1-2; D perhaps matches TRBD1 (5 bases). V lost 11 bases to trimming and J lost 4 bases, with 11 bases between them. CDR1 is MDHEN, CDR2 SYDVKM, per germline. This CDR3 region has 11 residues. This CDR3 is CAGGDRYGYTF. CDR3 DNA: TGTGCCGGGGGGGATCGCTATGGCTACACCTTC.

The rearrangement links TRBV5-4 to TRBJ1-6; 7 bases match TRBD1. The V and J ends lost 8 bases and 6 bases, in that order; junction bases with no gene match: 8. This CDR3 region has 14 residues. In germline, CDR1 is SGHNT, CDR2 YYREEE (reference sequence). CDR3 bases: TGTGCCAGTGACACCGGGACAGCTAATTCACCCCTCCACTTT. This codes for CASDTGTANSPLHF.

The V and J genes are TRBV25-1 and TRBJ2-2, with TRBD1 matching over 11 bases. V trimming: 3 bases; J trimming: 5 bases; junction bases outside the gene matches: 8. This CDR3 spans 17 amino acids. Germline V gives CDR1 MGHDK, CDR2 SYGVNS. In DNA, the CDR3 is TGTGCCAGCAGTGATGCTGGACAGGGGGCGTATACCGGGGAGCTGTTTTTT. This codes for CASSDAGQGAYTGELFF.

The chain recombines TRBV29-1 with TRBJ1-1; 7 bases fit TRBD1. V shed 5 bases and J 0 bases; nucleotides not matched to a gene: 6. The length of the CDR3 is 14 residues. Germline V gene sequence: CDR1 SQVTM, CDR2 ANQGSEA. The CDR3 nucleotides are TGCAGCGTTTTAGGGACAGTCATGAACACTGAAGCTTTCTTT. Translated: CSVLGTVMNTEAFF.

J is TRBJ1-1 and V is TRBV19; D not resolved. CDR3 length equals 13 residues. Trimming removed 2 bases at V and 8 bases at J, with 12 bases between. Germline values: CDR1 LNHDA, CDR2 SQIVND (reference sequence). CDR3 residues: CASSISVQKEAFF. In DNA form, the CDR3 reads TGTGCCAGTAGTATATCAGTCCAGAAGGAAGCTTTCTTT.

The chain links TRBV10-3 to TRBJ2-5; D not resolved. Germline V lookup: CDR1 ENHRY, CDR2 SYGVKD. The CDR3 is 13 amino acids. With 6 bases removed from V and 3 bases from J, the gap between germline ends came to 11 bases. CDR3 DNA sequence: TGTGCCATCAGATCCCCTCCAAAAGAGACCCAGTACTTC. This translates into CAIRSPPKETQYF.

V gene TRBV7-9 combines with J gene TRBJ1-1; D possibly corresponds to TRBD1 (6 bases). CDR3 length: 14 amino acids. Germline V lookup: CDR1 SEHNR, CDR2 FQNEAQ (reference sequence). This chain's CDR3 is CAGQGGFGGTEAFF. In nucleotides, the CDR3 is TGTGCGGGACAAGGGGGATTCGGAGGCACTGAAGCTTTCTTT.

The rearrangement uses TRBV7-9 and TRBJ2-3, with 12 bases fitting TRBD2. The junction had 2 bases not matched to a gene; V was cut back by 3 bases and J by 4 bases. Per germline, CDR1 SEHNR and CDR2 FQNEAQ (reference sequence). The CDR3 spans 15 residues. The CDR3 reads CASSFASGGADTQYF. CDR3 nucleotide sequence: TGTGCCAGCAGCTTCGCTAGCGGGGGGGCAGATACGCAGTATTTT.

This clone was seen a single time. The chain combines TRBV5-8 with TRBJ1-6; D is perhaps TRBD1 (6 bases). This CDR3 spans 13 amino acids. Per germline, CDR1 SGHTS and CDR2 YDEGEE. Trimming removed 7 bases from V and 6 bases from J, with 11 bases in between. The CDR3 protein is CASAGVFNSPLHF. As DNA, the CDR3 is TGTGCCAGCGCAGGGGTTTTTAATTCACCCCTCCACTTT.

The gene calls are TRBV19 and TRBJ1-2; 8 bases are shared with TRBD1. Germline V CDR1 and CDR2: LNHDA, SQIVND (reference sequence). V shed 5 bases, J shed 5 bases, and the junction held 7 bases outside the gene matches. The length of the CDR3 is 14 residues. The CDR3 region has the DNA TGTGCCAGTAGTCCGGGACAGGCAGCATATGGCTACACCTTC. It translates to CASSPGQAAYGYTF.

This clone is a singleton in its sample. The CDR3 spells CASSLVVLNTEAFF. The CDR3 nucleotides are TGTGCCAGCAGCTTGGTAGTGCTGAACACTGAAGCTTTCTTT. The chain carries TRBV5-6 and TRBJ1-1, with unresolved D. The length of the CDR3 is 14 residues. In germline, CDR1 is SGHDT, CDR2 YYEEEE. Trimming shortened V by 0 bases and J by 0 bases, and 6 bases separated the two germline ends.

The chain uses TRBV7-9 and TRBJ1-1, with D uncertain. Germline loops: CDR1 SEHNR, CDR2 FQNEAQ (reference sequence). The CDR3 covers 14 residues. V gave up 5 bases and J gave up 1 base, with 11 bases separating them. CDR3 nucleotide sequence: TGTGCCAGCAGCCCGGAGCAGTGGAACACTGAAGCTTTCTTT. Its protein product is CASSPEQWNTEAFF.